A selection of T cell receptor beta chains follows, all from one sample in a study. Each CDR3 protein is one row after TCRdb ran MiXCR on the 5' RACE reads. The data contain approximately 60,000 distinct CDR3 sequences, approximately 23% of them singletons. Sequencing input: memory CD4+ T cells sorted from a lymph node. Source of these receptors: a female donor with breast cancer. Both conserved end residues are trimmed from each CDR3.

J gene: TRBJ2-7
CDR3 length: 14
V gene: TRBV24-1
CDR3 protein: ATSDSGQGSPYEQY

J gene: TRBJ1-1
CDR3 length: 11
V gene: TRBV6-1
CDR3 protein: ASSERGNTEAF

J gene: TRBJ1-1
CDR3 length: 12
V gene: TRBV12-3/TRBV12-4
CDR3 protein: ASSRTGDGTEAF

J gene: TRBJ2-3
CDR3 length: 11
V gene: TRBV7-2
CDR3 protein: ASGPPKTDTQY

J gene: TRBJ1-2
CDR3 length: 10
V gene: TRBV6-2/TRBV6-3
CDR3 protein: ASSQANYGYT

J gene: TRBJ2-5
CDR3 length: 13
V gene: TRBV28
CDR3 protein: TISGAEGAQETQY

J gene: TRBJ1-4
CDR3 length: 11
V gene: TRBV10-3
CDR3 protein: AIGASSGEKLF

J gene: TRBJ1-5
CDR3 length: 12
V gene: TRBV4-1
CDR3 protein: ASSQARESQPQH

J gene: TRBJ2-1
CDR3 length: 14
V gene: TRBV5-4
CDR3 protein: ASYTGRLAGVNEQF

J gene: TRBJ2-7
CDR3 length: 13
V gene: TRBV28
CDR3 protein: ASTLEDREGYEQY

J gene: TRBJ1-6
CDR3 length: 15
V gene: TRBV6-6
CDR3 protein: ASTNEFTSSYNSPLH

J gene: TRBJ1-1
CDR3 length: 10
V gene: TRBV11-3
CDR3 protein: ASSFSGSTAT

J gene: TRBJ1-3
CDR3 length: 12
V gene: TRBV7-9
CDR3 protein: ASSTRTGGNTIY

J gene: TRBJ2-1
CDR3 length: 12
V gene: TRBV5-1
CDR3 protein: ASSPESSYNEQF

J gene: TRBJ1-2
CDR3 length: 13
V gene: TRBV7-2
CDR3 protein: ASSGYTEVNYGYT

J gene: TRBJ2-3
CDR3 length: 12
V gene: TRBV5-6
CDR3 protein: ASSPGLYTDTQY

J gene: TRBJ2-7
CDR3 length: 10
V gene: TRBV10-3
CDR3 protein: ATRSGGREQY

J gene: TRBJ1-1
CDR3 length: 13
V gene: TRBV7-2
CDR3 protein: ASSTGDGANTEAF

J gene: TRBJ2-1
CDR3 length: 14
V gene: TRBV20-1
CDR3 protein: SARKGTGGSVVEQF

J gene: TRBJ1-5
CDR3 length: 12
V gene: TRBV12-3/TRBV12-4
CDR3 protein: ASSRDLEGQPQH

J gene: TRBJ2-2
CDR3 length: 14
V gene: TRBV20-1
CDR3 protein: SARDSTRGNTGGLF

J gene: TRBJ2-5
CDR3 length: 9
V gene: TRBV11-2
CDR3 protein: ASSPQETQY